The T cell receptor beta chain under discussion was sequenced for a study of blood T cell repertoires in COVID-19. Study-wide context: Italy, Spain and the United States were the sources of the convalescent and acute COVID-19 samples. In each case, the material was cDNA or gDNA derived from T cells, B-cell-depleted T cells, or PBMCs.

The CDR3 contains 15 residues. From germline, CDR1 is SGDLS and CDR2 YYNGEE. V was clipped by 1 base and J by 3 bases, with 13 bases between them. Seattle participants joined during active infection and were tracked over time. Per the study methods: For nucleated cells, counts were estimated from reference gene primer amplification. The data were produced by immunoSEQ multiplex PCR, yet TCRdb's version contains in-frame clones alone and is incomplete. Clone size and the V and J calls come from that table; the DNA yielded D and trimming. This table holds some 320,000 clones, over 85% found once. The chain joins TRBV9 to TRBJ1-1; D might be TRBD1 (5 bases). The sample consisted of peripheral blood. The receptor comes from a woman in her twenties or thirties with COVID-19, enrolled during active disease. CDR3 residues: CASSVQGLGYTEAFF. The CDR3 bases are TGTGCCAGCAGCGTACAGGGATTGGGGTACACTGAAGCTTTCTTT.